This T cell receptor beta chain is drawn from a study of blood T cells in healthy people across ages. Next came a second PCR, run for about 7 to 12 cycles, which used a sample-barcoded 5' primer along with a J-beta primer mix. TCRdb fed the 5' RACE reads into MiXCR, producing one record per CDR3 protein. The table records around 820,000 distinct CDR3 sequences, roughly 25% of them present only once. V was pared by 3 bases and J by 6 bases, with 9 bases between. Germline V gene data show CDR1 as ENHRY and CDR2 as SYGVKD. The CDR3 totals 12 residues. The same sample was also used in a study of T cells of mothers and their children.

The sample taken for sequencing was blood. The genes are TRBV10-3 and TRBJ2-7; D is ambiguous. The origin of this receptor is a boy under 18 in good health. As DNA, the CDR3 is TGTGCCATCAGTGAAGCAGCACGCGAGCAGTACTTC. It translates to CAISEAAREQYF.